This TCR beta chain originates from a study of cytomegalovirus exposure and HLA in healthy donors. About the study: Earlier sequencing of some 180 million T cells yielded 95 million to 120 million unique TCR beta sequences.

The PCR made use of 60 Vbeta and 13 Jbeta primers. Assay: immunoSEQ multiplex PCR; the TCRdb copy retains only in-frame clones and omits some. The table records about 190,000 clones, approximately 86% of them present only once. Whole-study findings and limits: Researchers counted approximately 160 TCR beta chains as cytomegalovirus-associated. By a later analysis, the bulk of CMV-associated TCR beta chains appeared HLA-restricted.

In the case of this clone: The antigen is unknown.

V was shortened by 8 bases and J by 7 bases, with 15 bases between the two germline ends. The CDR3 runs 13 residues. Germline V CDR1 and CDR2: MDHEN, SYDVKM. This receptor was obtained from a woman under 30 in good health and CMV-seronegative. The sample comprised PBMCs. The rearrangement links TRBV28 to TRBJ1-5; weak D call: TRBD1 (6 bases). CDR3 sequence (DNA): TGTGCCAGCTCCAAGGACAGATCCCAGCCCCAGCATTTT. It encodes CASSKDRSQPQHF.